This T cell receptor beta chain was identified during a study of blood T cell repertoires in COVID-19. Overall study: Material from acute and convalescent COVID-19 was sourced from the United States, Italy and Spain. PBMCs, B-cell-depleted T cells, or T cells were the source of the cDNA or gDNA that made up the material.

Authors' data handling: Counts of nucleated cells, estimated from reference gene primer amplification, were obtained. TCRdb keeps only in-frame clones here, not all; method: immunoSEQ multiplex PCR. V and J calls and clone size come straight from that table; D and trimming were deduced from the DNA. The table has approximately 290,000 clones, about 89% seen once. One Seattle source followed patients from active infection through their disease course. Trimming cost V 8 bases and J 2 bases, with 12 bases left between them. The V gene's germline CDR1 is SEHNR and CDR2 FQNEAQ (reference sequence). The CDR3 contains 14 residues.

The rearrangement links TRBV7-9 to TRBJ2-2, with D possibly TRBD1 on 5 matching bases. The sample taken for sequencing was peripheral blood. The receptor was isolated from a woman in her twenties or thirties with COVID-19, enrolled during active disease. This CDR3 is CASGDSPNTGELFF. CDR3 DNA: TGTGCCAGCGGTGACAGCCCCAACACCGGGGAGCTGTTTTTT.